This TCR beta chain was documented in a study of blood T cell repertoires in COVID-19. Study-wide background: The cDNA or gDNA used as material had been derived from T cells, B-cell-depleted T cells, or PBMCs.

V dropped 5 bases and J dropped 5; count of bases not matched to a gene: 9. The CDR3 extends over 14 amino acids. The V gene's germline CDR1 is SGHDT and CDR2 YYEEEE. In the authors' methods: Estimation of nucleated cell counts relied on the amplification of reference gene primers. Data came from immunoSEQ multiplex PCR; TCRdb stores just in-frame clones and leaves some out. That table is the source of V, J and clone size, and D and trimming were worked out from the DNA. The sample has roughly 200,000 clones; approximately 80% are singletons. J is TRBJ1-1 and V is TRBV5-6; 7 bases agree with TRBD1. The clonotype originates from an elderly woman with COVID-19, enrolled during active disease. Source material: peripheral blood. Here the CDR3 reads CASRYRGVETEAFF. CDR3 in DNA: TGTGCCAGCAGATACAGGGGTGTCGAGACTGAAGCTTTCTTT.